A single sample gave rise to the 26 T cell receptor beta chains below, sequenced in a study of blood T cell repertoires in COVID-19. The table came from immunoSEQ multiplex PCR; TCRdb's copy has only in-frame clones and leaves some out. The sample records some 670,000 clones, 85% to 90% being singletons. Sequencing used peripheral blood. These TCRs come from a woman aged 18-30 years with acute or convalescent COVID-19.

The chain combines TRBV7-9 with TRBJ2-1; D might be TRBD2 (7 bases). Germline V gene data show CDR1 as SEHNR and CDR2 as FQNEAQ (reference sequence). V gave up 5 bases and J gave up 8 bases, with 13 bases separating them. This CDR3 has 13 amino acids. This CDR3 is CASSATGGHEQFF. CDR3 in DNA: TGTGCCAGCAGCGCGACCGGGGGGCATGAGCAGTTCTTC.

The chain uses TRBV5-6 and TRBJ2-1; weak D call: TRBD1 (6 bases). CDR1 and CDR2 from the germline V gene are SGHDT and YYEEEE. The V end lost 2 bases, the J end lost 2 bases, and 8 bases lay between the germline ends. This CDR3 is built from 14 residues. The CDR3 sequence is CASSFRGTYNEQFF. The DNA of the CDR3 is TGTGCCAGCAGCTTCAGGGGCACCTACAATGAGCAGTTCTTC.

The CDR3, as DNA: TGTGCCAGCAGCTTCCGACAGGGTGGGGATGAAAAACTGTTTTTT. Translation gives CASSFRQGGDEKLFF. V and J are TRBV7-9 and TRBJ1-4; TRBD1 matches at 7 bases. This CDR3 is 15 amino acids long. Trimming at V came to 3 bases and at J to 6 bases, leaving 7 bases not matched to a gene. The germline CDR1 and CDR2 sequences are SEHNR and FQNEAQ (reference sequence).

The CDR3 is CASIKDRVYGYTF. The CDR3 DNA reads TGTGCCAGCATCAAAGACAGGGTCTATGGCTACACCTTC. J is TRBJ1-2 and V is TRBV28, with 7 bases fitting TRBD1. The length of the CDR3 is 13 residues. Germline trimming cut 7 bases from V and 4 bases from J; bases unmatched to any gene: 6. CDR1 is MDHEN and CDR2 is SYDVKM in the germline V gene.

This clone was observed a few times. This chain connects TRBV14 to TRBJ1-2; 7 bases are shared with TRBD1. Germline V gene lookup returns CDR1 SGHDN and CDR2 FVKESK. The CDR3 runs to 14 residues. Trimming cost V 5 bases and J 8 bases; bases outside gene matches: 11. The CDR3 DNA sequence: TGTGCCAGCAGCGATGAACAGGGGAGCGGGGGCTACACCTTC. Its protein is CASSDEQGSGGYTF.

This chain joins TRBV24-1 and TRBJ2-1, with 11 bases identical to TRBD1. This CDR3 is built from 16 residues. J was trimmed by 5 bases and V by 5 bases; bases with no gene match: 7. Per the germline V gene, CDR1 is KGHDR and CDR2 is SFDVKD. This chain's CDR3 is CATSGSGQGGHNEQFF. DNA for the CDR3: TGTGCCACCAGTGGCTCGGGACAGGGGGGCCACAATGAGCAGTTCTTC.

The rearrangement links TRBV6-2 or TRBV6-3 to TRBJ2-7; 11 nucleotides align to TRBD1. Trimming at V came to 5 bases and at J to 5 bases, leaving 5 bases not matched to a gene. This CDR3 region has 14 residues. In germline, CDR1 is MNHEY, CDR2 SVGEGT. The CDR3 DNA follows: TGTGCCAGCAGTAGGACAGGGGGCAGCCACGAGCAGTACTTC. It is translated as CASSRTGGSHEQYF.

The rearrangement links TRBV27 to TRBJ1-5; a weak D match, TRBD1 (6 bases). Per the germline V gene, CDR1 is MNHEY and CDR2 is SMNVEV (reference sequence). This CDR3 is built from 17 residues. V was cut by 4 bases and J by 3 bases, with 19 bases left in between. CDR3 coding DNA: TGTGCCAGCAGTTCAAGGACAGCTAATGCCTACAATCAGCCCCAGCATTTT. It encodes CASSSRTANAYNQPQHF.

The chain carries TRBV19 and TRBJ1-2; D is possibly TRBD1 (6 bases). This CDR3 is built from 17 residues. V was cut by 3 bases and J by 5 bases, with 22 bases left in between. The germline V gene has CDR1 LNHDA and CDR2 SQIVND (reference sequence). CDR3 bases: TGTGCCAGTAGTATCGTAGGGGTGGTACAGGGAATTTATGGCTACACCTTC. It encodes CASSIVGVVQGIYGYTF.

CDR3 sequence: CASSSISTSGGAGELFF. For the CDR3, the DNA is TGTGCCAGCAGCTCAATTTCTACTAGCGGGGGAGCCGGGGAGCTGTTTTTT. The chain links TRBV7-9 to TRBJ2-2; 11 bases are shared with TRBD2. The CDR3 covers 17 residues. Trimming took 4 bases from V and 6 from J; bases not matched to a gene: 10. The germline CDR1 and CDR2 sequences are SEHNR and FQNEAQ (reference sequence).

The chain couples TRBV3-1 (or the pseudogene TRBV3-2) to TRBJ1-1, with a tentative D call TRBD1 (6 bases). The CDR3 is 14 amino acids. CDR1 is LGHDT, CDR2 YNNKEL, per germline (reference sequence). The ends were cut back, 1 base at V and 8 bases at J, with 14 bases in the middle. The CDR3 region has the DNA TGTGCCAGCAGCCAAGCCCTGGGGGCAAAGGAAGCTTTCTTT. Protein product: CASSQALGAKEAFF.

The chain carries TRBV3-1 (or the pseudogene TRBV3-2) and TRBJ1-3, with D tentatively TRBD1 (5 bases). V dropped 3 bases and J dropped 15 bases, with 15 bases sitting between them. The CDR3 consists of 12 residues. The V gene's germline CDR1 is LGHDT and CDR2 YNNKEL (reference sequence). The CDR3 DNA sequence: TGTGCCAGCAGCCAGCGGGACCAAGCTCGATATTTT. Its translation: CASSQRDQARYF.

This clone was seen just once. The V gene is TRBV7-9, the J gene TRBJ2-1; D gene unclear. The CDR3 has 13 amino acids. V was shortened by 2 bases and J by 4 bases, with 6 bases between the two germline ends. The germline V gene encodes CDR1 SEHNR and CDR2 FQNEAQ (reference sequence). The CDR3 here is CASSLQAYNEQFF. CDR3 coding DNA: TGTGCCAGCAGCTTACAGGCTTACAATGAGCAGTTCTTC.

This rearrangement joins TRBV7-2 to TRBJ2-3; D unresolved. The V end was cut by 5 bases, the J end by 5 bases, with 8 bases between. The CDR3 length is 12 residues. Germline CDR1 SGHTA, CDR2 FQGNSA. The CDR3 is CASSPSRDTQYF. The CDR3 DNA follows: TGTGCCAGCAGCCCTAGTAGAGATACGCAGTATTTT. Filled out from reference TRBV7-2 and TRBJ2-3, the complete variable domain reads GAGVSQSPSNKVTEKGKDVELRCDPISGHTALYWYRQSLGQGLEFLIYFQGNSAPDKSGLPSDRFSAERTGGSVSTLTIQRTQQEDSAVYLCASSPSRDTQYFGPGTRLTVL.

The J gene is TRBJ1-2, the V gene TRBV3-1 (or the pseudogene TRBV3-2); 10 bases agree with TRBD1. Germline CDR1 and CDR2: LGHDT and YNNKEL (reference sequence). CDR3 length equals 14 residues. The V segment lost 2 bases and the J segment 4 bases; nucleotides outside the gene matches: 1. The CDR3, as DNA: TGTGCCAGCAGCCAACGACAGGGGGCCTATGGCTACACCTTC. Translating gives CASSQRQGAYGYTF.

V and J are TRBV18 and TRBJ1-5; TRBD1 is a possible D gene (5 bases). This CDR3 spans 15 amino acids. V was pared by 6 bases and J by 4 bases, with 16 bases between. CDR1 is KGHSH and CDR2 is LQKENI in the germline V gene. The DNA of the CDR3 is TGTGCCAGCTCGCCGGGGGGGGGAGAAAATCAGCCCCAGCATTTT. Translated, it gives CASSPGGGENQPQHF.

This chain joins TRBV11-2 and TRBJ2-3, with 8 bases aligning to TRBD2. V dropped 5 bases and J dropped 4; count of bases not matched to a gene: 2. Looked up from germline, CDR1 is SGHAT and CDR2 is FQNNGV. CDR3 length equals 13 residues. The CDR3 nucleotides are TGTGCCAGCAGCAGGACTAGCCCAGATACGCAGTATTTT. It specifies CASSRTSPDTQYF.

The chain couples TRBV14 to TRBJ1-2; D remains unclear. Between the trimmed V and J ends, which lost 4 bases and 1 base, there was a span of 7 bases. Germline V lookup: CDR1 SGHDN, CDR2 FVKESK. CDR3 length: 13 residues. CDR3 nucleotide sequence: TGTGCCAGCAGCCTAACTAATAACTATGGCTACACCTTC. It yields the protein CASSLTNNYGYTF.

The chain couples TRBV6-2 or TRBV6-3 to TRBJ1-1, with TRBD1 matching over 10 bases. This CDR3 contains 13 residues. Germline CDR1 reads MNHEY; CDR2 reads SVGEGT. Unmatched junction bases numbered 7, after V lost 5 bases and J lost 10 bases. The CDR3 loop is CASSAPGQGRAFF. In nucleotides, the CDR3 is TGTGCCAGCAGTGCTCCGGGACAGGGGCGAGCTTTCTTT.

The V and J genes are TRBV14 and TRBJ2-7; D perhaps matches TRBD2 (6 bases). This CDR3 comprises 15 residues. Germline CDR1 reads SGHDN; CDR2 reads FVKESK. Trimming stripped 4 bases from V and 4 bases from J, with 17 bases between. CDR3 protein: CASSLNRGMGYEQYF. For the CDR3, the DNA is TGTGCCAGCAGCCTGAACCGGGGGATGGGATACGAGCAGTACTTC.

Of note for this clone: The identical CDR3 is also encoded by other nucleotide sequences in the sample. This sequence joins TRBV4-3 and TRBJ2-7, with D perhaps matching TRBD2 (6 bases). Deletions cut 0 bases from V and 4 bases from J, with 7 bases between. Looked up from germline, CDR1 is LGHNA and CDR2 is YSLEER. There are 13 residues in the CDR3. CDR3 DNA: TGCGCCAGCAGCCAAGATCGGGAGTACGAGCAGTACTTC. It yields the protein CASSQDREYEQYF.

This chain links TRBV19 with TRBJ2-2, with D perhaps matching TRBD1 (6 bases). The CDR3 consists of 14 residues. Germline CDR1 and CDR2: LNHDA and SQIVND (reference sequence). V was clipped by 8 bases and J by 0 bases, with 10 bases between them. CDR3 loop: CASLQGPNTGELFF. The CDR3 region has the DNA TGTGCCAGTCTCCAGGGGCCGAACACCGGGGAGCTGTTTTTT.

Only one count was recorded for this clone. The chain uses TRBV13 and TRBJ2-2; tentative D call: TRBD2 (6 bases). V lost 8 bases and J 4 bases, leaving 20 bases between the germline ends. The CDR3 is 16 amino acids. From germline, CDR1 is PRHDT and CDR2 FYEKMQ (reference sequence). As DNA, the CDR3 is TGTGCCAGCTCCCCCGTGGGTAGCGGTTTCACCGGGGAGCTGTTTTTT. It codes for CASSPVGSGFTGELFF.

The V call is TRBV6-2 or TRBV6-3, the J call TRBJ1-5; a weak D match, TRBD1 (5 bases). The CDR3 sequence is 16 residues long. V was trimmed by 2 bases and J by 2 bases, leaving 13 bases between them. Germline CDR1 is MNHEY and CDR2 is SVGEGT. CDR3 protein: CASSYESQVGNQPQHF. In nucleotides, the CDR3 is TGTGCCAGCAGTTACGAGTCACAGGTTGGCAATCAGCCCCAGCATTTT.

V is TRBV10-3 and J is TRBJ1-4; 7 bases are shared with TRBD1. With V trimmed by 0 bases and J by 5 bases, 3 bases remained unmatched. The CDR3 runs 15 residues. The germline CDR1 and CDR2 sequences are ENHRY and SYGVKD. The CDR3 nucleotides read TGTGCCATCAGTGAGTCGACAGGGAGAAATGAAAAACTGTTTTTT. It specifies CAISESTGRNEKLFF.

V gene TRBV14 combines with J gene TRBJ1-3; TRBD1 aligns across 7 bases. V lost 3 bases and J lost 3; bases outside the gene matches: 8. The CDR3 is 16 amino acids. Germline CDR1 is SGHDN and CDR2 is FVKESK. CDR3 in amino acids: CASSHPLGGGGNTIYF. For the CDR3, the DNA is TGTGCCAGCAGCCACCCGTTAGGGGGCGGTGGAAACACCATATATTTT.